A selection of T cell receptor beta chains follows, all from one sample in a study of cytomegalovirus exposure and HLA in healthy donors. TCRdb's table, derived via immunoSEQ multiplex PCR, lists solely in-frame clones and lacks some. This table holds approximately 79,000 clones. The sample comprised PBMCs. The source is a man aged 40-55 years in good health and CMV-seronegative. CDR3s include the opening cysteine and the closing phenylalanine or tryptophan. D genes are given only for firm matches.

j_call d_call v_call cdr3_nt cdr3_aa
TRBJ1-6 TRBD1 TRBV7-6 TGTGCCAGTAAGATGACAGGGGCGAGTTCACCCCTCCACTTT CASKMTGASSPLHF
TRBJ1-5 . TRBV28 TGTGCCAGTTTCTCTGGGGGGGCGGAGGGGAGGAACCAGCCCCAGCATTTT CASFSGGAEGRNQPQHF
TRBJ2-7 . TRBV30 TGTGCCTGGAGCACTACCTACGAGCAGTACTTC CAWSTTYEQYF
TRBJ2-2 . TRBV7-2 TGTGCCAGCAGCGCGGGCACCGGGGAGCTGTTTTTT CASSAGTGELFF
TRBJ2-2 TRBD2 TRBV11-2 TGTGCCAGCAGCTTAACTAGCGGGGGGGTCCTCACCGGGGAGCTGTTTTTT CASSLTSGGVLTGELFF
TRBJ2-5 . TRBV7-2 TGTGCCAGCAGCTCACCTGGGCTAGCTCGACAAGAGACCCAGTACTTC CASSSPGLARQETQYF
TRBJ1-1 TRBD1 TRBV18 TGTGCCAGCTCACCACAGCCCCGGGACAGTGAAGCTTTCTTT CASSPQPRDSEAFF
TRBJ2-2 . TRBV5-6 TGTGCCAGCAGCGAAGTAGCGCGGAACACCGGGGAGCTGTTTTTT CASSEVARNTGELFF
TRBJ2-6 . TRBV28 TGTGCCAGCAGTTTAGAGCTCTCTGGGGCCAACGTCCTGACTTTC CASSLELSGANVLTF
TRBJ2-6 TRBD1 TRBV5-1 TGCGCCAGCAGCCCAACGGGACAGGCTCAAACTACTGGGGCCAACGTCCTGACTTTC CASSPTGQAQTTGANVLTF
TRBJ1-1 . TRBV21-1 TGTGCCGGGGGGGGTCGAGCAGGTAACACTGAAGCTTTCTTT CAGGGRAGNTEAFF
TRBJ1-1 . TRBV9 TGTGCCAGCAGCGTAGATGGGAGTGAGGCGGCTTTCTTT CASSVDGSEAAFF
TRBJ2-6 . TRBV6-4 TGTGCCAGCAGTGATTCTAGGTCTGGGGCCAACGTCCTGACTTTC CASSDSRSGANVLTF